This T cell receptor beta chain was identified during a study of blood T cell repertoires in COVID-19. Background on the study: COVID-19 samples collected from the United States, Italy and Spain covered acute and convalescent phases.

As handled by the study authors: Researchers report that nucleated cell counts were estimated from reference gene primer amplification. Method: immunoSEQ multiplex PCR; TCRdb's copy keeps in-frame clones and lacks some. That table is the source of V, J and clone size, and D and trimming were worked out from the DNA. The sample lists under 80,000 clones, about 86% occurring once. The CDR3 sequence is 13 residues long. The sample consisted of peripheral blood. This TCR was recovered from a man between 70 and 80 years old with active COVID-19. This chain connects TRBV21-1 to TRBJ1-1; TRBD1, the table's D call, lacks a check against the DNA. TRBV21-1 counts as a pseudogene. The CDR3 spells CASSKARGNQAFF. The CDR3 region has the DNA TGTGCCAGCAGCAAAGCAAGGGGGAACCAAGCTTTCTTT.